This TCR beta chain was sequenced for a study of T-cell reconstitution after alpha-beta-depleted transplantation in children. Unique molecular identifiers were used to barcode this TCRbeta library. Via MiXCR, TCRdb re-called the PCR reads, giving one row per CDR3 protein. Here the sample spans around 960,000 distinct CDR3 sequences, roughly 31% being singletons. The clonotype comes from a boy less than two years old who had a stem cell transplant for SCID, so the T cells may come from the graft donor. The sequenced sample was PBMCs, mostly from graft donor cells, obtained 360 days after TCRalphabeta/CD19-depleted stem cell transplant.

CDR3 nucleotides: TGTGCCAGCAGCTTAGCGGGGAGGGCCTACAATGAGCAGTTCTTC. The encoded protein is CASSLAGRAYNEQFF. The chain carries TRBV7-6 and TRBJ2-1; 7 nucleotides line up with TRBD2. CDR1 SGHVS and CDR2 FNYEAQ come from the germline V gene. J lost 2 bases, V lost 0 bases, and 1 base had no gene match. There are 15 residues in the CDR3.